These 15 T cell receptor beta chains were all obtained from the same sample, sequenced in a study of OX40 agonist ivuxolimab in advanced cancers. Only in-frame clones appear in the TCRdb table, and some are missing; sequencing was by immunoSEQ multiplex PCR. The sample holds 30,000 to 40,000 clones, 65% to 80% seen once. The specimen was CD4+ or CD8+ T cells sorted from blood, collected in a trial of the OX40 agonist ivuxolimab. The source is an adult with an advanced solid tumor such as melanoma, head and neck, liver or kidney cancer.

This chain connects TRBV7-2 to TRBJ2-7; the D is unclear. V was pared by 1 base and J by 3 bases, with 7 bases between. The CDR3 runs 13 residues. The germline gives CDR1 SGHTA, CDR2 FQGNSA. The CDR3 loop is CASSLEQFYEQYF. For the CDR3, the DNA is TGTGCCAGCAGCTTAGAACAGTTCTACGAGCAGTACTTC.

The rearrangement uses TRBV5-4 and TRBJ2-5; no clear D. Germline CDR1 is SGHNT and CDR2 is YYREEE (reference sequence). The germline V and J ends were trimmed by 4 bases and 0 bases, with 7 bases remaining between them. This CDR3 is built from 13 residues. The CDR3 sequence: CASSRTDQETQYF. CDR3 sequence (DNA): TGTGCCAGCAGCCGGACGGACCAAGAGACCCAGTACTTC.

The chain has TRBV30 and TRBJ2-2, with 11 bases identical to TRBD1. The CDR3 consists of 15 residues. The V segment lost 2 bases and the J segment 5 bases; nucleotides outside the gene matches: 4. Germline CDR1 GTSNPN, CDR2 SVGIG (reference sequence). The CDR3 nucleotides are TGTGCCTGGAGTAGGACAGGGGGCAGGACCGGGGAGCTGTTTTTT. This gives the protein CAWSRTGGRTGELFF.

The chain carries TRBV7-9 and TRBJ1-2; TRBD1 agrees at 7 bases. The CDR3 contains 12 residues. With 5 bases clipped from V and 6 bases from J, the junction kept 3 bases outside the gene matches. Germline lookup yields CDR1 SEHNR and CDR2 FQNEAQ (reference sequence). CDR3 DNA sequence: TGTGCCAGCAGCCCGACAGGGCATGGCTACACCTTC. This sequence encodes CASSPTGHGYTF.

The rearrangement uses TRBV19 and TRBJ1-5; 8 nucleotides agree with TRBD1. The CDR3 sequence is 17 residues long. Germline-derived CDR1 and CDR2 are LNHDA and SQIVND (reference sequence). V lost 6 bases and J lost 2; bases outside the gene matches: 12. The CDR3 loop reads CASRAPGGEFGNQPQHF. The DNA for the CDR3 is TGTGCCAGTAGGGCCCCAGGGGGCGAGTTTGGCAATCAGCCCCAGCATTTT.

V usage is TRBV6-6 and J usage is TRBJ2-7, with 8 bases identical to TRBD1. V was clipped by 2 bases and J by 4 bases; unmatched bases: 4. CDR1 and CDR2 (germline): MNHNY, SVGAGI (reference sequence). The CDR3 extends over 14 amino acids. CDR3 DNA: TGTGCCAGCAGTTACCGCGACAGGGGTTACGAGCAGTACTTC. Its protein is CASSYRDRGYEQYF.

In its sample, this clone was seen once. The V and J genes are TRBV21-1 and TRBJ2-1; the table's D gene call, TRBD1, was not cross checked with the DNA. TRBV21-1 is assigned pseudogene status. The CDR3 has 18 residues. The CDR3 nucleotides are TGTGCCTACCTCCCACCAAAGGGCGCCAGGGGATCCTACAATGAGCAGTTCTTC. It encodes CAYLPPKGARGSYNEQFF.

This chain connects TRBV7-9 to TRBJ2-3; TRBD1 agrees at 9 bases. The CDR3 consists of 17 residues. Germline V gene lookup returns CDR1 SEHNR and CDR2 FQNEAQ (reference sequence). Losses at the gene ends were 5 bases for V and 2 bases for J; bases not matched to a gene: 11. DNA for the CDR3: TGTGCCAGCAGCCATTCGGTAGGACAGGGGTTCACAGATACGCAGTATTTT. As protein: CASSHSVGQGFTDTQYF.

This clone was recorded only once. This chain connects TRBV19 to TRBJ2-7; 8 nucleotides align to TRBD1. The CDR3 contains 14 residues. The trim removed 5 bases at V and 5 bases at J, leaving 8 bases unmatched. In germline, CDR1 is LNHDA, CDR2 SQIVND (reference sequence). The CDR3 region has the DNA TGTGCCAGTAGTCCCCCCCGGACAGGGAACGAGCAGTACTTC. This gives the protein CASSPPRTGNEQYF.

For the CDR3, the DNA is TGCGCCAGCACCCCTGAGGGGTTCTACGAGCAGTACTTC. It yields the protein CASTPEGFYEQYF. V gene TRBV5-1 combines with J gene TRBJ2-7; tentatively, D is TRBD1 or TRBD2 (5 bases each). There are 13 residues in the CDR3. Germline values: CDR1 SGHRS, CDR2 YFSETQ. The ends were cut back, 6 bases at V and 3 bases at J, with 13 bases in the middle. Variable domain in full (rest from reference TRBV5-1 and TRBJ2-7): KAGVTQTPRYLIKTRGQQVTLSCSPISGHRSVSWYQQTPGQGLQFLFEYFSETQRNKGNFPGRFSGRQFSNSRSEMNVSTLELGDSALYLCASTPEGFYEQYFGPGTRLTVT.

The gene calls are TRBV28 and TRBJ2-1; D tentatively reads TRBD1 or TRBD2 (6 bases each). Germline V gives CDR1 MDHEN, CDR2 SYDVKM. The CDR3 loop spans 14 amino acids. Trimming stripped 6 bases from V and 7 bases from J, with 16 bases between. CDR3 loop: CASSVQGGGNEQFF. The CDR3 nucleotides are TGTGCCAGCAGCGTACAGGGAGGAGGGAATGAGCAGTTCTTC.

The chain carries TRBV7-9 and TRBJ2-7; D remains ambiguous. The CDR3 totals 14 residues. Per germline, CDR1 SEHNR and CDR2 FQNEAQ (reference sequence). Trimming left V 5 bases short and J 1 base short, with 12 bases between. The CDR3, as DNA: TGTGCCAGCAGCCAAGATCCCCAGTCCTACGAGCAGTACTTC. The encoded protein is CASSQDPQSYEQYF.

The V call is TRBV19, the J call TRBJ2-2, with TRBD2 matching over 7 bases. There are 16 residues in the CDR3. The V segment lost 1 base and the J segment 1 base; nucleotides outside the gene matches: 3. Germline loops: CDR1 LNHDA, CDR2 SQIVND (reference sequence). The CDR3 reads CASSIVRGGNTGELFF. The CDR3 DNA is TGTGCCAGTAGTATAGTCCGCGGGGGGAACACCGGGGAGCTGTTTTTT.

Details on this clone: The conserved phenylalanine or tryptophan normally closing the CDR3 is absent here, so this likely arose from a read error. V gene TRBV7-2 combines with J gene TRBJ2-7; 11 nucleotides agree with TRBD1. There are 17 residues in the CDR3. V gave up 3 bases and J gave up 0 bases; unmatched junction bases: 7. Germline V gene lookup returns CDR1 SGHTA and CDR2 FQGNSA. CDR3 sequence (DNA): TGTGCCAGCAGCTTCACCGGGACAGGGGGGGGCTCCTACGAGCAGTACCTC. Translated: CASSFTGTGGGSYEQYL.

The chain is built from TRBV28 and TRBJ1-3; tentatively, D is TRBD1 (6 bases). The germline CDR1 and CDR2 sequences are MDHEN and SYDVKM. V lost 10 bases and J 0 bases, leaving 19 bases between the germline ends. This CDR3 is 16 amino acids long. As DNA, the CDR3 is TGTGCCACCCGCGGGGGGGGCTCCTTCTCTGGAAACACCATATATTTT. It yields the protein CATRGGGSFSGNTIYF.